These 30 T cell receptor beta chains came from one sample sequenced in a study of CD8 T cells in ankylosing spondylitis. TCRdb independently ran MiXCR on the 5' RACE reads; one entry per CDR3 protein. The profile shows about 130,000 distinct CDR3 sequences, just under 7.5% of them singletons. Sequenced input: blood, either unsorted or a sorted T cell fraction (not recorded which). The receptor set was obtained from a female donor with ankylosing spondylitis or in good health (not recorded which).

This clonotype has a count of ten or more. The chain carries TRBV4-1 and TRBJ2-5; TRBD1 might be the D (6 bases). The CDR3 length is 15 residues. Trimming took 0 bases from V and 5 from J, leaving 13 bases between them. Germline CDR1 MGHRA, CDR2 YSYEKL. CDR3 region: CASSQDRTVRETQYF. The DNA of the CDR3 is TGCGCCAGCAGCCAAGATCGGACAGTAAGGGAGACCCAGTACTTC.

This clonotype was found many times. The rearrangement links TRBV5-1 to TRBJ2-7; possibly TRBD1 for D (6 bases). Germline V gene lookup returns CDR1 SGHRS and CDR2 YFSETQ. CDR3 length equals 15 residues. V lost 4 bases and J lost 0, with 14 bases in between. This CDR3 reads CASSTATGISYEQYF. CDR3 nucleotide sequence: TGCGCCAGCAGCACAGCAACAGGGATCTCCTACGAGCAGTACTTC.

This clonotype has at least ten counts. The rearrangement joins TRBV15 to TRBJ2-1; TRBD1 aligns across 8 bases. The ends lost 2 bases at V and 6 bases at J; junction bases unmatched: 12. The CDR3 runs to 17 residues. CDR1 and CDR2 from the germline V gene are LNHNV and YYDKDF (reference sequence). The CDR3 here is CATSRTRGQDGSNEQFF. The CDR3, as DNA: TGTGCCACCAGCAGAACCCGGGGACAGGATGGGAGCAATGAGCAGTTCTTC.

This clonotype was observed many times. V and J are TRBV7-8 and TRBJ1-3; D is unclear. CDR3 length equals 16 residues. V shed 1 base and J shed 0 bases, with 10 bases lying between them. Germline V gene lookup returns CDR1 SGHVS and CDR2 FQNEAQ. The CDR3 DNA is TGTGCCAGCAGCTTAGTTAGAGGAATCTCTGGAAACACCATATATTTT. Translated, it gives CASSLVRGISGNTIYF.

The chain joins TRBV7-3 to TRBJ2-7; possible D gene TRBD1, 7 bases. V was trimmed by 2 bases and J by 1 base, leaving 21 bases between them. The CDR3 extends over 18 amino acids. From germline, CDR1 is SGHTA and CDR2 FQGTGA. The CDR3, as DNA: TGTGCCAGCAGCTTACAGCCCGGAGGGCACAGGGGTTCCTACGAGCAGTACTTC. It translates to CASSLQPGGHRGSYEQYF.

There are many counts of this clonotype. The chain combines TRBV7-6 with TRBJ1-3, with no clear D. The V and J ends lost 4 bases and 0 bases respectively, with 10 bases between them. CDR1 and CDR2 (germline): SGHVS, FNYEAQ. This CDR3 spans 15 amino acids. Written as DNA, the CDR3 is TGTGCCAGCAGCTACTTTGAGGGCTCTGGAAACACCATATATTTT. This sequence encodes CASSYFEGSGNTIYF.

This clonotype was observed at least ten times. The chain links TRBV29-1 to TRBJ1-2, with D possibly matching TRBD1 (6 bases). With 0 bases removed from V and 4 bases from J, the gap between germline ends came to 15 bases. Germline CDR1 and CDR2: SQVTM and ANQGSEA. This CDR3 is 15 amino acids long. CDR3 loop: CSVEDNRALSYGYTF. For the CDR3, the DNA is TGCAGCGTTGAAGACAACAGGGCCCTATCCTATGGCTACACCTTC.

This clonotype has more than one count but fewer than ten. V usage is TRBV6-2 or TRBV6-3 and J usage is TRBJ2-1, with D tentatively TRBD1 (6 bases). The V gene's germline CDR1 is MNHEY and CDR2 SVGEGT. The germline V and J ends were trimmed by 2 bases and 1 base, with 18 bases remaining between them. The CDR3 runs to 18 residues. This chain's CDR3 is CASSYRAGVPTSYNEQFF. The CDR3 bases are TGTGCCAGCAGTTACAGGGCAGGGGTCCCCACTTCCTACAATGAGCAGTTCTTC.

This clonotype was counted many times. The V and J genes are TRBV4-2 and TRBJ2-3, with 8 bases lining up with TRBD2. Trimming took 0 bases from V and 0 from J; bases not matched to a gene: 8. Germline V gives CDR1 LGHNA, CDR2 YNFKEQ. The CDR3 contains 18 residues. The CDR3, as DNA: TGTGCCAGCAGCCAAGATATTAGCGGGGCAATAAGCACAGATACGCAGTATTTT. Translating gives CASSQDISGAISTDTQYF.

This clonotype occurred many times. V is TRBV24-1 and J is TRBJ2-3; a weak D match, TRBD1 (6 bases). The V end was cut by 3 bases, the J end by 5 bases, with 14 bases between. Germline CDR1 KGHDR, CDR2 SFDVKD. This CDR3 has 15 amino acids. The CDR3 nucleotides are TGTGCCACCAGTGATACAGGGAGTTGGGGAGATACGCAGTATTTT. Amino acid sequence: CATSDTGSWGDTQYF.

This clonotype appeared many times. The J gene is TRBJ2-3, the V gene TRBV11-1, with D unresolved. This CDR3 has 17 amino acids. Germline loops: CDR1 SGHAT, CDR2 FQDESV (reference sequence). Between the trimmed V and J ends, which lost 4 bases and 3 bases, there was a span of 20 bases. The CDR3 here is CASSSRTSLQLTDTQYF. The CDR3 DNA follows: TGTGCCAGCAGCTCCCGAACAAGCCTACAGTTGACAGATACGCAGTATTTT. The full variable domain, its missing parts supplied by reference TRBV11-1 and TRBJ2-3, is EAEVAQSPRYKITEKSQAVAFWCDPISGHATLYWYRQILGQGPELLVQFQDESVVDDSQLPKDRFSAERLKGVDSTLKIQPAELGDSAMYLCASSSRTSLQLTDTQYFGPGTRLTVL.

Only a few counts were recorded for this clonotype. CDR3 residues: CSARDPGSGANVLTF. The CDR3 DNA follows: TGCAGTGCTAGAGATCCAGGCTCTGGGGCCAACGTCCTGACTTTC. J is TRBJ2-6 and V is TRBV20-1; D uncertain. With 0 bases removed from V and 0 bases from J, the gap between germline ends came to 6 bases. CDR3 size: 15 residues. In germline, CDR1 is DFQATT, CDR2 SNEGSKA (reference sequence).

This clonotype showed up many times. This rearrangement joins TRBV29-1 to TRBJ1-1; D remains ambiguous. CDR1 SQVTM and CDR2 ANQGSEA come from the germline V gene. The CDR3 contains 12 residues. V shed 4 bases and J shed 0 bases, with 6 bases lying between them. Here the CDR3 DNA reads TGCAGCGTTGTCCAGTTGAACACTGAAGCTTTCTTT. Translation gives CSVVQLNTEAFF.

This clonotype has a count of ten or more. This sequence joins TRBV12-3 or TRBV12-4 and TRBJ1-2; D not resolved. V gave up 6 bases and J gave up 7 bases, with 18 bases separating them. This CDR3 has 14 amino acids. Here the CDR3 DNA reads TGTGCCAGCAGCCCGTATGACCGAGGGCTTGGCTACACCTTC. It is translated as CASSPYDRGLGYTF.

This clonotype has ten or more counts. This chain links TRBV28 with TRBJ2-7; perhaps TRBD1 as D (6 bases). The V end lost 3 bases, the J end lost 5 bases, and 14 bases lay between the germline ends. This CDR3 region has 14 residues. Germline V gives CDR1 MDHEN, CDR2 SYDVKM. The CDR3 coding sequence is TGTGCCAGCAGTTTCATCGGACAGACGAACGAGCAGTACTTC. Amino acid sequence: CASSFIGQTNEQYF.

This clonotype appeared many times. This chain connects TRBV4-1 to TRBJ1-5; possibly TRBD1 for D (5 bases). Per the germline V gene, CDR1 is MGHRA and CDR2 is YSYEKL. Trimming removed 1 base from V and 4 bases from J, with 14 bases in between. The CDR3 extends over 16 amino acids. The CDR3 DNA reads as TGCGCCAGCAGCCAAGCACGACAGATCCCAAATCAGCCCCAGCATTTT. Translated, it gives CASSQARQIPNQPQHF.

This clonotype was detected a few times. The V call is TRBV19, the J call TRBJ2-1; D is perhaps TRBD2 (5 bases). Germline assignment: CDR1 LNHDA and CDR2 SQIVND (reference sequence). V lost 3 bases, J lost 5 bases, and 11 bases lay in between. The CDR3 is made up of 14 amino acids. CDR3 DNA sequence: TGTGCCAGTAGTATCGGACTCCTCAACAATGAGCAGTTCTTC. Translating gives CASSIGLLNNEQFF.

This clonotype was seen more than once but under ten times. The chain links TRBV5-1 to TRBJ2-3; D could derive from TRBD1 or TRBD2 (5 bases each). The CDR3 has 14 residues. V was clipped by 5 bases and J by 2 bases, with 12 bases between them. Germline-derived CDR1 and CDR2 are SGHRS and YFSETQ. The CDR3 DNA reads as TGCGCCAGCAGTATGGGGGACGCCACAGATACGCAGTATTTT. This encodes CASSMGDATDTQYF.

The chain carries TRBV7-2 and TRBJ2-3, with 13 bases fitting TRBD2. CDR1 and CDR2 from the germline V gene are SGHTA and FQGNSA. The CDR3 has 17 amino acids. The ends lost 5 bases at V and 3 bases at J; junction bases unmatched: 8. The CDR3 DNA reads as TGTGCCAGCAGCAAACTAGCGGGGGGGCCCGGGACAGATACGCAGTATTTT. Translated, it gives CASSKLAGGPGTDTQYF.

This clonotype was found many times. The CDR3 loop reads CASSQDRDYGYTF. In DNA, the CDR3 is TGCGCCAGCAGCCAAGACAGAGACTATGGCTACACCTTC. The genes are TRBV4-3 and TRBJ1-2; no definite D call. This CDR3 region has 13 residues. V dropped 0 bases and J dropped 3 bases, with 5 bases sitting between them. Germline lookup yields CDR1 LGHNA and CDR2 YSLEER.

This clonotype was detected ten times or more. CDR3: CAWSLRGPEAFF. The CDR3 region has the DNA TGTGCCTGGAGTCTAAGGGGACCTGAAGCTTTCTTT. This chain links TRBV30 with TRBJ1-1; maybe TRBD1 (5 bases). This CDR3 comprises 12 residues. V lost 2 bases and J lost 6, with 10 bases in between. Germline V gives CDR1 GTSNPN, CDR2 SVGIG (reference sequence). Complete variable domain (other parts from reference TRBV30 and TRBJ1-1): SQTIHQWPATLVQPVGSPLSLECTVEGTSNPNLYWYRQAAGRGLQLLFYSVGIGQISSEVPQNLSASRPQDRQFILSSKKLLLSDSGFYLCAWSLRGPEAFFGQGTRLTVV.

At least ten counts were recorded for this clonotype. The chain carries TRBV20-1 and TRBJ2-3; D remains ambiguous. The CDR3 sequence is 14 residues long. Trimming cost V 1 base and J 1 base, with 9 bases left between them. Germline CDR1 is DFQATT and CDR2 is SNEGSKA (reference sequence). The CDR3 nucleotides read TGCAGTGCTAGAGGGAGACAACGCACAGATACGCAGTATTTT. Its translation: CSARGRQRTDTQYF.

This clonotype was seen ten or more times. This chain joins TRBV29-1 and TRBJ2-2; D remains unclear. The CDR3 sequence is 13 residues long. Germline-derived CDR1 and CDR2 are SQVTM and ANQGSEA. Between the trimmed V and J ends, which lost 7 bases and 1 base, there was a span of 10 bases. CDR3 amino acids: CSASPGNTGELFF. The CDR3 DNA is TGCAGCGCTTCTCCGGGGAACACCGGGGAGCTGTTTTTT.

This clonotype occurred many times. CDR3 sequence: CASSPAGVGEQYF. CDR3 nucleotide sequence: TGTGCCAGCTCACCGGCAGGGGTTGGAGAGCAGTACTTC. The chain carries TRBV18 and TRBJ2-7; a weak D match, TRBD1 (6 bases). The V gene lost 3 bases and the J gene lost 7 bases, with 13 bases spanning the gap. The CDR3 loop spans 13 amino acids. Germline assignment: CDR1 KGHSH and CDR2 LQKENI.

This clonotype was recorded at least ten times. The chain recombines TRBV7-2 with TRBJ2-5; D is ambiguous. The V end was cut by 0 bases, the J end by 4 bases, with 9 bases between. Germline V gives CDR1 SGHTA, CDR2 FQGNSA. The CDR3 contains 14 residues. The CDR3 spells CASSLALGLETQYF. DNA for the CDR3: TGTGCCAGCAGCTTAGCGCTGGGATTAGAGACCCAGTACTTC.

There are many counts of this clonotype. The CDR3 spells CASSVRETEAFF. As DNA, the CDR3 is TGTGCCAGCAGTGTAAGGGAGACTGAAGCTTTCTTT. This chain connects TRBV25-1 to TRBJ1-1; D remains ambiguous. The CDR3 extends over 12 amino acids. Germline lookup yields CDR1 MGHDK and CDR2 SYGVNS. V dropped 4 bases and J dropped 5 bases, with 8 bases sitting between them. The full variable domain, in which reference TRBV25-1 and TRBJ1-1 provide the parts outside the CDR3, is EADIYQTPRYLVIGTGKKITLECSQTMGHDKMYWYQQDPGMELHLIHYSYGVNSTEKGDLSSESTVSRIRTEHFPLTLESARPSHTSQYLCASSVRETEAFFGQGTRLTVV.

This clonotype was counted at least ten times. The gene calls are TRBV6-1 and TRBJ1-5, with TRBD1 matching over 7 bases. The CDR3 loop spans 13 amino acids. The ends lost 6 bases at V and 11 bases at J; junction bases unmatched: 10. Germline CDR1 and CDR2: MNHNS and SASEGT. The CDR3 here is CASSPDRTGAQHF. The CDR3 nucleotides are TGTGCCAGCAGCCCGGACAGGACAGGAGCCCAGCATTTT.

This clonotype showed up many times. The chain couples TRBV30 to TRBJ1-2; a weak D match, TRBD1 (5 bases). Germline V gene sequence: CDR1 GTSNPN, CDR2 SVGIG (reference sequence). The V end was cut by 8 bases, the J end by 4 bases, with 17 bases between. The CDR3 runs 13 residues. CDR3 sequence: CAGTLDGTYGYTF. The DNA for the CDR3 is TGTGCCGGAACCCTTGACGGGACCTATGGCTACACCTTC.

This clonotype was observed a few times. The chain uses TRBV28 and TRBJ2-2; D is possibly TRBD1 or TRBD2 (5 bases each). V was clipped by 5 bases and J by 0 bases, with 16 bases between them. Germline V lookup: CDR1 MDHEN, CDR2 SYDVKM. The CDR3 totals 17 residues. The CDR3 DNA reads TGTGCCAGCAGTCAGGGACGTCCATACGCGAACACCGGGGAGCTGTTTTTT. Amino acids: CASSQGRPYANTGELFF.

There are many counts of this clonotype. The chain is built from TRBV4-1 and TRBJ1-6; 8 nucleotides line up with TRBD1. Trimming took 1 base from V and 10 from J; bases not matched to a gene: 6. This CDR3 spans 15 amino acids. Germline CDR1 and CDR2: MGHRA and YSYEKL. In nucleotides, the CDR3 is TGCGCCAGCAGCCAAGGCCCAGGGGGCAGCTCACCCCTCCACTTT. This gives the protein CASSQGPGGSSPLHF.